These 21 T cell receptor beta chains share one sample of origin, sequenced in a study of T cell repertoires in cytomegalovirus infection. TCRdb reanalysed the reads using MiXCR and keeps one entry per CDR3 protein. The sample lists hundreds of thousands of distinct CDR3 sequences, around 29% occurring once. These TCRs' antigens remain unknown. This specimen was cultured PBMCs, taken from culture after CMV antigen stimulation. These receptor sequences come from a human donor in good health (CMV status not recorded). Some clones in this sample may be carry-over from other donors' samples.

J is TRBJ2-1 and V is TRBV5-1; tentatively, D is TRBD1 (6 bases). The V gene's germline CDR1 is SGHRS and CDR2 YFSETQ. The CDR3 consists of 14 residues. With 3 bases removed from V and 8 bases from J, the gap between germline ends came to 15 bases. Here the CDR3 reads CASSSGQIGDEQFF. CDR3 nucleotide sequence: TGCGCCAGCAGCTCAGGACAGATCGGGGATGAGCAGTTCTTC.

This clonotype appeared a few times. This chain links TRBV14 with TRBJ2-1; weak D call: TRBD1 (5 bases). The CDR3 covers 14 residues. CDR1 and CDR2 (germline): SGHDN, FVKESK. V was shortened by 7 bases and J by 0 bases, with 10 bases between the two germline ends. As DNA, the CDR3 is TGTGCCAGCACATCAAGGGGCTCCTACAATGAGCAGTTCTTC. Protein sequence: CASTSRGSYNEQFF.

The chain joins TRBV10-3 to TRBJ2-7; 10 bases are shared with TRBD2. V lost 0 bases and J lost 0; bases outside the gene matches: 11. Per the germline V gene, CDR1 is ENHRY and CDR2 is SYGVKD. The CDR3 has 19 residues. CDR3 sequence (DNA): TGTGCCATCAGTGAGTCCCCATCTAAAAGCGGGAGGGACTCCTACGAGCAGTACTTC. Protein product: CAISESPSKSGRDSYEQYF.

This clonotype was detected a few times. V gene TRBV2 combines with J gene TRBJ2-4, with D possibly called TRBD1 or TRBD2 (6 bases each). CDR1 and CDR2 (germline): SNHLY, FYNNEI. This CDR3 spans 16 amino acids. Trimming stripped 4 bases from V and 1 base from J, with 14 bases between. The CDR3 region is CASSGGTKGAKNIQYF. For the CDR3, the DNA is TGTGCCAGCAGTGGCGGGACAAAGGGGGCCAAAAACATTCAGTACTTC. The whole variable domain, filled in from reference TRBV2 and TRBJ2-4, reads EPEVTQTPSHQVTQMGQEVILRCVPISNHLYFYWYRQILGQKVEFLVSFYNNEISEKSEIFDDQFSVERPDGSNFTLKIRSTKLEDSAMYFCASSGGTKGAKNIQYFGAGTRLSVL.

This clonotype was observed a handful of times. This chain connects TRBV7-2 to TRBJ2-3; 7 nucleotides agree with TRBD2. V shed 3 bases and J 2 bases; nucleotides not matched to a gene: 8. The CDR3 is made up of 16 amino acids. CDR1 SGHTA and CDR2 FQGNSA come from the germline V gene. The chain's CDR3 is CASSFGTGGYTDTQYF. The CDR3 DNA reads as TGTGCCAGCAGCTTTGGGACGGGGGGATACACAGATACGCAGTATTTT.

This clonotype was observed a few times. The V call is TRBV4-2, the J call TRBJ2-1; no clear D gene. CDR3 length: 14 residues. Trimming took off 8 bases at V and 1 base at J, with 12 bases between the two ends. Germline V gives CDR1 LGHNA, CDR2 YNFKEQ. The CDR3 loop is CASRRSVSYNEQFF. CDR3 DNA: TGTGCCAGCCGGAGATCGGTATCCTACAATGAGCAGTTCTTC.

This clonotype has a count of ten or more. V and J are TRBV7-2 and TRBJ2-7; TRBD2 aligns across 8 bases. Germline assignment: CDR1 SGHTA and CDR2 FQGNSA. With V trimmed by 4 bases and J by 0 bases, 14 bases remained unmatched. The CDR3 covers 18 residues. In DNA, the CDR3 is TGTGCCAGCAGCTCGGGGGGGAACAGGGACTATAGCTCCTACGAGCAGTACTTC. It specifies CASSSGGNRDYSSYEQYF.

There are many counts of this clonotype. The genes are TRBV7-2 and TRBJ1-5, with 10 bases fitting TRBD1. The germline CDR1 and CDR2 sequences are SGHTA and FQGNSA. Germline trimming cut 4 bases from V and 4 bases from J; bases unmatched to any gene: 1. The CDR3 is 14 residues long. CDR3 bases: TGTGCCAGCAGCTGGGACAGGGGTAATCAGCCCCAGCATTTT. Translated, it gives CASSWDRGNQPQHF.

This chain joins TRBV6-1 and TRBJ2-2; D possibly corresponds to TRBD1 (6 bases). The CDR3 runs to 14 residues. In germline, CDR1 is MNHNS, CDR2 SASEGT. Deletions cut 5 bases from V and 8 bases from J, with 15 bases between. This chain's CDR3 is CASSTGTILGELFF. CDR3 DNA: TGTGCCAGCAGTACAGGGACGATTCTGGGGGAGCTGTTTTTT.

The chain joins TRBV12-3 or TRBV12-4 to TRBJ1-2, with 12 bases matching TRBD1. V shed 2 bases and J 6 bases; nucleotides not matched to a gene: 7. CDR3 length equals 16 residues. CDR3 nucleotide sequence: TGTGCCAGCAGTTTACCCCTAGGGACAGGGGGCAATGGCTACACCTTC. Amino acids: CASSLPLGTGGNGYTF.

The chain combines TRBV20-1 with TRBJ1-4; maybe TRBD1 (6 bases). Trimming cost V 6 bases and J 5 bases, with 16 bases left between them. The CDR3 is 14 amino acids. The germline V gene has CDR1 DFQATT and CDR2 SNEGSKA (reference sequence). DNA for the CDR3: TGCAGTGCCATCCGTGGAGGACAGAATGAAAAACTGTTTTTT. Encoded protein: CSAIRGGQNEKLFF.

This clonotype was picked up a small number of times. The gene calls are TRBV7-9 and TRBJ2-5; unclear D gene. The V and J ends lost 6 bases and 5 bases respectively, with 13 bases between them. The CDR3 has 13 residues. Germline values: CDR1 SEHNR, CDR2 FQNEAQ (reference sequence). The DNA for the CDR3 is TGTGCCAGCAGTTCCAACTCGGTGGAGACCCAGTACTTC. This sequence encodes CASSSNSVETQYF.

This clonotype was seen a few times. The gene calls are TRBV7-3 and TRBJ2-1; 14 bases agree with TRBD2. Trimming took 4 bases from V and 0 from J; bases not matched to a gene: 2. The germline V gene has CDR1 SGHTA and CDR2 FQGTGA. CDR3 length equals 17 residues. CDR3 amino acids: CASSSGTSGGSYNEQFF. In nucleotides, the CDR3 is TGTGCCAGCAGCTCTGGGACTAGCGGGGGCTCCTACAATGAGCAGTTCTTC.

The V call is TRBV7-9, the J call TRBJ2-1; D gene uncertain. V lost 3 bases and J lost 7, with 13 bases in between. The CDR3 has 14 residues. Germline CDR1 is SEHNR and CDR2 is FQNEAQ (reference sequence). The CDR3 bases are TGTGCCAGCAGCTTGTATACGTCCTCAAATGAGCAGTTCTTC. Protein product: CASSLYTSSNEQFF.

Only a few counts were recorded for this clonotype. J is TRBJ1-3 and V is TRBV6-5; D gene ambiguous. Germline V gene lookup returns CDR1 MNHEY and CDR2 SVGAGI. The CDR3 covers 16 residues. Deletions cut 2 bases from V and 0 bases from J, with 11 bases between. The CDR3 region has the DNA TGTGCCAGCAGTTACGACACGAAGACCTCTGGAAACACCATATATTTT. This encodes CASSYDTKTSGNTIYF.

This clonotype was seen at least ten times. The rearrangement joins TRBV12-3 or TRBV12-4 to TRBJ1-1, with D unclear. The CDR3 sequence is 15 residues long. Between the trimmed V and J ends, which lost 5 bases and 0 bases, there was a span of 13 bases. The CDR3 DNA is TGTGCCAGCAGTCCTCAAGAGGCCATGAACACTGAAGCTTTCTTT. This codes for CASSPQEAMNTEAFF.

CDR3 sequence reads: CASSETSGREHEQFF. The CDR3 bases are TGTGCCAGCAGCGAGACTAGCGGGAGGGAGCATGAGCAGTTCTTC. This sequence joins TRBV9 and TRBJ2-1; 14 bases fit TRBD2. The trim removed 3 bases at V and 8 bases at J, leaving 4 bases unmatched. CDR3 length: 15 residues. In germline, CDR1 is SGDLS, CDR2 YYNGEE.

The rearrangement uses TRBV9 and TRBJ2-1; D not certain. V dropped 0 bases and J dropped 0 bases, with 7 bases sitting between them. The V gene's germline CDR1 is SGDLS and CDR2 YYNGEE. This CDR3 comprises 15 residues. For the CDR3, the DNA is TGTGCCAGCAGCGTAGAGTCGAGCTCCTACAATGAGCAGTTCTTC. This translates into CASSVESSSYNEQFF.

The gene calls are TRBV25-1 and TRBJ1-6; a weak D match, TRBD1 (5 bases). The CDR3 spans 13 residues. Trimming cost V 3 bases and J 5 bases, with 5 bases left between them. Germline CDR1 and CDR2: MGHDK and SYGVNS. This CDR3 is CASSEGDNSPLHF. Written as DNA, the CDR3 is TGTGCCAGCAGTGAGGGGGATAATTCACCCCTCCACTTT.

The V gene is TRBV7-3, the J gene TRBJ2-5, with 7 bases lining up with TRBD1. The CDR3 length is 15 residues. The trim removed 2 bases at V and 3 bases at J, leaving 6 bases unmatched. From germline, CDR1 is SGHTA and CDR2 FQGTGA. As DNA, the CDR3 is TGTGCCAGCAGCTTAGCCACAGGGGTGGAAGAGACCCAGTACTTC. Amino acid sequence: CASSLATGVEETQYF.

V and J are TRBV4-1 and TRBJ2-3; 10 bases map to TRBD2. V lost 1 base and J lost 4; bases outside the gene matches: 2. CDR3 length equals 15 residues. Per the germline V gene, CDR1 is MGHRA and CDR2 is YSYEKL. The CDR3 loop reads CASSQGTSGPDTQYF. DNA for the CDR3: TGCGCCAGCAGCCAAGGGACTAGCGGACCAGATACGCAGTATTTT.